The 20 T cell receptor beta chains below all came from one sample that was sequenced in a study of shared clonotypes between healthy human individuals. It was CD45RO-negative cells, positively selected for CCR7, that made up naive CD8 cells, with terminally differentiated effector memory CD45RA+ cells excluded. Here immunoSEQ multiplex PCR was the method, and the copy in TCRdb shows in-frame clones only, minus some. The data show about 2,200,000 clones, under 95% seen once. The sample was naive CD8+ T cells from PBMCs. Source of these receptors: a man between 18 and 35 years old in good health. Some clones in this sample may be carry-over from other donors' samples.

This rearrangement joins TRBV6-1 to TRBJ2-2; no reliable D call. Trimming took 4 bases from V and 5 from J, leaving 14 bases between them. CDR3 length equals 15 residues. The germline gives CDR1 MNHNS, CDR2 SASEGT. The CDR3 coding sequence is TGTGCCAGCAGTGTCTTAGTGGTGGGTACCGGGGAGCTGTTTTTT. It specifies CASSVLVVGTGELFF.

The chain combines TRBV5-1 with TRBJ2-7, with D perhaps given as TRBD1 or TRBD2 (5 bases each). CDR1 SGHRS and CDR2 YFSETQ come from the germline V gene. The V end was cut by 5 bases, the J end by 3 bases, with 18 bases between. The CDR3 contains 15 residues. The CDR3 here is CASRGPGWGDYEQYF. Here the CDR3 DNA reads TGCGCCAGCAGGGGACCGGGATGGGGTGACTACGAGCAGTACTTC.

This clone appeared a single time. The chain carries TRBV25-1 and TRBJ2-3; TRBD2 matches at 11 bases. V gave up 4 bases and J gave up 5 bases; unmatched junction bases: 5. This CDR3 comprises 15 residues. The germline V gene encodes CDR1 MGHDK and CDR2 SYGVNS. The CDR3 protein is CASSARTSGLDTQYF. As DNA, the CDR3 is TGTGCCAGCAGTGCCCGGACTAGCGGGTTAGATACGCAGTATTTT.

The gene calls are TRBV4-1 and TRBJ2-2, with 11 bases matching TRBD2. The CDR3 runs to 19 residues. Germline values: CDR1 MGHRA, CDR2 YSYEKL. V shed 0 bases, J shed 4 bases, and the junction held 10 bases outside the gene matches. The CDR3: CASSQDRRVGLAATGELFF. CDR3 nucleotide sequence: TGCGCCAGCAGCCAAGATCGTAGGGTGGGACTAGCGGCCACCGGGGAGCTGTTTTTT.

V and J are TRBV6-6 and TRBJ1-5; 11 bases agree with TRBD1. The CDR3 sequence is 15 residues long. J was trimmed by 4 bases and V by 6 bases; bases with no gene match: 5. The germline CDR1 and CDR2 sequences are MNHNY and SVGAGI (reference sequence). The CDR3 protein is CASSNWDRGNQPQHF. DNA for the CDR3: TGTGCCAGCAGCAATTGGGACAGGGGGAATCAGCCCCAGCATTTT.

The rearrangement links TRBV7-9 to TRBJ1-3, with 7 bases aligning to TRBD1. Germline V CDR1 and CDR2: SEHNR, FQNEAQ (reference sequence). V was pared by 11 bases and J by 11 bases, with 21 bases of the junction left unmatched. The CDR3 is made up of 15 amino acids. CDR3 protein: CALNIPPGQIGAIYF. The DNA of the CDR3 is TGTGCCCTCAACATTCCCCCGGGACAGATTGGCGCCATATATTTT.

The sample holds one count of this clone. V gene TRBV7-6 combines with J gene TRBJ2-5; 9 bases are a match to TRBD2. Germline CDR1 SGHVS, CDR2 FNYEAQ. The CDR3 covers 19 residues. V shed 2 bases and J 0 bases; nucleotides not matched to a gene: 13. CDR3 loop: CASSLQAGGEGKYQETQYF. CDR3 nucleotide sequence: TGTGCCAGCAGCTTACAAGCGGGAGGCGAGGGGAAGTACCAAGAGACCCAGTACTTC.

The genes are TRBV7-9 and TRBJ2-7; the D is unclear. The CDR3 has 15 residues. Germline CDR1 reads SEHNR; CDR2 reads FQNEAQ (reference sequence). V dropped 1 base and J dropped 5 bases, with 15 bases sitting between them. CDR3 nucleotide sequence: TGTGCCAGCAGCTTAGTGGCCCCCCCGGTGAACGAGCAGTACTTC. Its translation is CASSLVAPPVNEQYF.

CDR3 sequence (DNA): TGTGCCAGCAGTGACTATGACGGACCCACAGATACGCAGTATTTT. It specifies CASSDYDGPTDTQYF. V gene TRBV6-4 combines with J gene TRBJ2-3; D remains ambiguous. Germline CDR1 and CDR2: MRHNA and SNTAGT. The CDR3 sequence is 15 residues long. Between the trimmed V and J ends, which lost 1 base and 2 bases, there was a span of 10 bases.

As to this clone: Within the sample, other DNA sequences also encode this same CDR3. The chain uses TRBV29-1 and TRBJ2-7; tentative D call: TRBD1 (6 bases). Germline loops: CDR1 SQVTM, CDR2 ANQGSEA. V was clipped by 6 bases and J by 2 bases, with 11 bases between them. CDR3 size: 12 residues. The CDR3 bases are TGCAGCGTGGAGGACAGAGCCTACGAGCAGTACTTC. It codes for CSVEDRAYEQYF.

CDR3 sequence: CASSGGRRTGELFF. The CDR3 region has the DNA TGTGCCAGCAGCGGCGGGAGAAGGACCGGGGAGCTGTTTTTT. The gene calls are TRBV2 and TRBJ2-2, with 7 nucleotides matching TRBD2. The CDR3 has 14 residues. Germline V gene lookup returns CDR1 SNHLY and CDR2 FYNNEI. V dropped 6 bases and J dropped 5; count of bases not matched to a gene: 6.

This chain connects TRBV5-1 to TRBJ2-7, with a weak D call TRBD1 (6 bases). Trimming shortened V by 2 bases and J by 3 bases, and 12 bases separated the two germline ends. This CDR3 has 14 residues. CDR1 is SGHRS, CDR2 YFSETQ, per germline. In DNA form, the CDR3 reads TGCGCCAGCAGCTTTGGACAGAATTTCTACGAGCAGTACTTC. Translating gives CASSFGQNFYEQYF.

The chain combines TRBV6-5 with TRBJ2-3; D remains ambiguous. This CDR3 has 15 amino acids. The germline V gene encodes CDR1 MNHEY and CDR2 SVGAGI. Trimming shortened V by 6 bases and J by 0 bases, and 13 bases separated the two germline ends. The CDR3 DNA follows: TGTGCCAGCAGCTATATGGACGGAAGCACAGATACGCAGTATTTT. Translated: CASSYMDGSTDTQYF.

CDR3 sequence (DNA): TGTGCCGGTTCCGCCCAGCGGGTAAGCACAGATACGCAGTATTTT. It specifies CAGSAQRVSTDTQYF. The V and J genes are TRBV28 and TRBJ2-3, with D possibly matching TRBD2 (6 bases). Germline V gene sequence: CDR1 MDHEN, CDR2 SYDVKM. This CDR3 is built from 15 residues. Deletions cut 11 bases from V and 0 bases from J, with 18 bases between.

This clone was seen only once. Other DNA sequences within the sample encode an identical CDR3. The gene calls are TRBV2 and TRBJ2-7, with D unresolved. Germline CDR1 is SNHLY and CDR2 is FYNNEI. CDR3 length equals 11 residues. V dropped 4 bases and J dropped 3 bases, with 4 bases sitting between them. CDR3 protein: CASSASYEQYF. In nucleotides, the CDR3 is TGTGCCAGCAGTGCAAGCTACGAGCAGTACTTC.

The genes are TRBV4-3 and TRBJ2-7; 10 nucleotides line up with TRBD1. Looked up from germline, CDR1 is LGHNA and CDR2 is YSLEER. The V gene end was trimmed by 3 bases and the J gene end by 2 bases; junction bases not matched to a gene: 7. The CDR3 runs to 16 residues. For the CDR3, the DNA is TGCGCCAGCAGCCATGCGGGGGGACAGGGGACCTACGAGCAGTACTTC. Amino acid sequence: CASSHAGGQGTYEQYF.

The chain recombines TRBV28 with TRBJ1-2; possible D gene TRBD1, 5 bases. The V gene lost 3 bases and the J gene lost 8 bases, with 16 bases spanning the gap. Germline V CDR1 and CDR2: MDHEN, SYDVKM. There are 14 residues in the CDR3. In DNA form, the CDR3 reads TGTGCCAGCAGTTTGTATCGGACCGGGGGAGGCTACACCTTC. Amino acid sequence: CASSLYRTGGGYTF.

The chain recombines TRBV29-1 with TRBJ1-1; D unclear. V was shortened by 7 bases and J by 0 bases, with 9 bases between the two germline ends. CDR1 is SQVTM, CDR2 ANQGSEA, per germline. The CDR3 is made up of 12 amino acids. The CDR3 protein is CSATGMNTEAFF. The CDR3 DNA follows: TGCAGCGCCACCGGTATGAACACTGAAGCTTTCTTT.

This chain uses TRBV7-8 with TRBJ2-5, with no clear D. V lost 5 bases to trimming and J lost 3 bases, with 10 bases between them. Looked up from germline, CDR1 is SGHVS and CDR2 is FQNEAQ. The CDR3 loop spans 13 amino acids. The CDR3 loop is CASSPDHKETQYF. For the CDR3, the DNA is TGTGCCAGCAGCCCGGACCACAAAGAGACCCAGTACTTC.

V is TRBV27 and J is TRBJ2-6; TRBD1 matches at 7 bases. V trimming: 2 bases; J trimming: 0 bases; junction bases outside the gene matches: 7. Germline V gives CDR1 MNHEY, CDR2 SMNVEV (reference sequence). There are 18 residues in the CDR3. The CDR3 DNA follows: TGTGCCAGCAGTTTAAGGACAGGAATTTACTCTGGGGCCAACGTCCTGACTTTC. This translates into CASSLRTGIYSGANVLTF.